These 7 T cell receptor beta chains share one sample of origin, sequenced in a study of blood T cells in healthy people across ages. The authors ran a second PCR of roughly 6 to 12 cycles using a sample-barcoded 5' primer and a J-beta primer mix. TCRdb passed the 5' RACE reads through MiXCR, listing each CDR3 protein once. In the table there are more than 550,000 distinct CDR3 sequences, 22% of which are singletons. Sequenced sample: blood. Source of these receptors: a man between 65 and 85 years old in good health.

Ten or more counts support this clonotype. The chain has TRBV5-1 and TRBJ2-5, with 8 nucleotides matching TRBD2. V lost 4 bases, J lost 4 bases, and 9 bases stayed unmatched. Germline assignment: CDR1 SGHRS and CDR2 YFSETQ. The CDR3 is made up of 15 amino acids. The CDR3 DNA sequence: TGCGCCAGCAGCCAGAACGGGGGGGCAGGAGAGACCCAGTACTTC. It encodes CASSQNGGAGETQYF. The variable domain in full, completed from reference TRBV5-1 and TRBJ2-5, reads KAGVTQTPRYLIKTRGQQVTLSCSPISGHRSVSWYQQTPGQGLQFLFEYFSETQRNKGNFPGRFSGRQFSNSRSEMNVSTLELGDSALYLCASSQNGGAGETQYFGPGTRLLVL.

This clonotype has just a few counts. J is TRBJ1-2 and V is TRBV12-3 or TRBV12-4; 8 positions match TRBD1. This CDR3 comprises 12 residues. V lost 6 bases and J lost 4; bases outside the gene matches: 1. CDR3 in DNA: TGTGCCAGCAGGACAGGGGCCTATGGCTACACCTTC. Protein: CASRTGAYGYTF.

About this clonotype: An end of the junction differs from the germline gene, which may be a read error. The V and J genes are TRBV5-1 and TRBJ1-1; 8 positions match TRBD1. CDR1 SGHRS and CDR2 YFSETQ come from the germline V gene. This CDR3 contains 15 residues. This chain's CDR3 is CASSSITGGLTEALF. The CDR3 nucleotides are TGCGCCAGCAGCTCGATTACAGGGGGGCTCACTGAAGCTCTCTTT.

The chain couples TRBV7-2 to TRBJ1-4; D may be TRBD1 (6 bases). The germline V gene encodes CDR1 SGHTA and CDR2 FQGNSA. This CDR3 has 15 residues. Between the trimmed V and J ends, which lost 0 bases and 7 bases, there was a span of 12 bases. CDR3 residues: CASSLAGRGSEKLFF. In nucleotides, the CDR3 is TGTGCCAGCAGCTTAGCGGGTAGGGGGAGTGAAAAACTGTTTTTT.

There are a few counts of this clonotype. The rearrangement joins TRBV7-9 to TRBJ1-1; 9 nucleotides agree with TRBD1. After removal of 10 bases from V and 5 bases from J, the junction contained 8 bases not matched to a gene. Germline V gene lookup returns CDR1 SEHNR and CDR2 FQNEAQ (reference sequence). This CDR3 has 13 amino acids. The CDR3 DNA reads TGTGCCACTCCGGGACAGGGTACGACTGAAGCTTTCTTT. Amino acid sequence: CATPGQGTTEAFF.

The chain combines TRBV5-6 with TRBJ2-1; D remains unclear. V lost 2 bases and J lost 9, with 6 bases in between. The V gene's germline CDR1 is SGHDT and CDR2 YYEEEE. The CDR3 sequence is 11 residues long. CDR3 protein: CASSFVREQFF. DNA for the CDR3: TGTGCCAGCAGCTTCGTCCGTGAGCAGTTCTTC.

This clonotype came up a few times. The chain employs TRBV4-3 and TRBJ2-1; no reliable D call. CDR3 length: 16 amino acids. V lost 0 bases to trimming and J lost 4 bases, with 13 bases between them. The germline gives CDR1 LGHNA, CDR2 YSLEER. DNA of the CDR3: TGCGCCAGCAGCCAAGATCTCCTATCTGGATACAATGAGCAGTTCTTC. It is translated as CASSQDLLSGYNEQFF.